The 14 T cell receptor beta chains listed next were all sequenced from one sample in a study of blood T cell repertoires in COVID-19 (TCRdb year 2020). Library preparation used the immunoSEQ multiplex PCR assay. TCRdb holds this immuneACCESS table with in-frame rearrangements only. Some clones are missing; in checked studies, unresolved V genes explain under half, and the rest has no known cause. The sample data list approximately 190,000 clones, and roughly 82% of these were observed just once. Jointly, the top ten make up 7.8% of the sample. The material sequenced was peripheral blood. The origin of the receptors is a woman in her sixties with COVID-19, enrolled during active disease.

The chain uses TRBV5-1 and TRBJ2-1, with 16 bases that match TRBD2. Germline-derived CDR1 and CDR2 are SGHRS and YFSETQ. Germline trimming cut 5 bases from V and 8 bases from J; bases unmatched to any gene: 7. The CDR3 extends over 16 amino acids. Here the CDR3 reads CASSPGTSGRAYEQFF. DNA of the CDR3: TGCGCCAGCAGTCCCGGGACTAGCGGGAGGGCCTATGAGCAGTTCTTC.

J is TRBJ1-5 and V is TRBV15; no firm D call. Trimming took 1 base from V and 3 from J, leaving 7 bases between them. Per germline, CDR1 LNHNV and CDR2 YYDKDF (reference sequence). The CDR3 covers 14 residues. This CDR3 is CATSRGSVNQPQHF. The CDR3 coding sequence is TGTGCCACCAGCAGAGGCAGCGTCAATCAGCCCCAGCATTTT.

This clone appeared a few times. This chain links TRBV19 with TRBJ2-2, with 7 bases identical to TRBD1. Germline V gives CDR1 LNHDA, CDR2 SQIVND (reference sequence). Germline trimming cut 7 bases from V and 2 bases from J; bases unmatched to any gene: 7. The CDR3 consists of 15 residues. The chain's CDR3 is CASKTWTGNTGELFF. CDR3 nucleotide sequence: TGTGCCAGTAAGACTTGGACAGGCAACACCGGGGAGCTGTTTTTT. Based on the CDR3 plus reference TRBV19 and TRBJ2-2, the full variable domain is DGGITQSPKYLFRKEGQNVTLSCEQNLNHDAMYWYRQDPGQGLRLIYYSQIVNDFQKGDIAEGYSVSREKKESFPLTVTSAQKNPTAFYLCASKTWTGNTGELFFGEGSRLTVL.

A remark on this clone: The same CDR3 also results from other DNA sequences found in this sample. This sequence joins TRBV5-1 and TRBJ1-5, with D perhaps matching TRBD1 (6 bases). The CDR3 covers 14 residues. Germline V gives CDR1 SGHRS, CDR2 YFSETQ. V was pared by 2 bases and J by 4 bases, with 10 bases between. DNA for the CDR3: TGCGCCAGCAGCTTAGGACAGAGTAATCAGCCCCAGCATTTT. Its protein is CASSLGQSNQPQHF.

The J gene is TRBJ2-3, the V gene TRBV19, with no clear D. Per germline, CDR1 LNHDA and CDR2 SQIVND (reference sequence). V was cut by 8 bases and J by 0 bases, with 9 bases left in between. The CDR3 has 13 amino acids. CDR3 sequence reads: CASGRISTDTQYF. CDR3 nucleotides: TGTGCCAGTGGGCGTATAAGCACAGATACGCAGTATTTT.

Ten or more counts support this clone. V gene TRBV29-1 combines with J gene TRBJ1-1; 9 bases are a match to TRBD1. V gave up 3 bases and J gave up 0 bases; unmatched junction bases: 5. Germline assignment: CDR1 SQVTM and CDR2 ANQGSEA. CDR3 length equals 15 residues. The CDR3 region is CSVEGQGHVNTEAFF. The CDR3 DNA is TGCAGCGTTGAGGGACAGGGACACGTGAACACTGAAGCTTTCTTT.

V gene TRBV9 combines with J gene TRBJ1-3; no clear D. Germline CDR1 is SGDLS and CDR2 is YYNGEE. V gave up 3 bases and J gave up 8 bases, with 18 bases separating them. The CDR3 is 15 residues long. The CDR3 nucleotides are TGTGCCAGCAGCGCTACTGATCACAGTGTTCACACCATATATTTT. It yields the protein CASSATDHSVHTIYF.

This clone was seen once. V gene TRBV20-1 combines with J gene TRBJ1-2; D unclear. Germline CDR1 is DFQATT and CDR2 is SNEGSKA (reference sequence). The CDR3 has 10 amino acids. V was cut by 4 bases and J by 3 bases, with 3 bases left in between. This chain's CDR3 is CSATYYGYTF. CDR3 DNA sequence: TGCAGTGCTACTTACTATGGCTACACCTTC.

This chain connects TRBV10-3 to TRBJ2-7, with 8 bases that match TRBD2. The J segment lost 7 bases and the V segment lost 6 bases, leaving 14 bases of the junction unmatched. Germline CDR1 and CDR2: ENHRY and SYGVKD. CDR3 length: 15 amino acids. CDR3 DNA: TGTGCCATCAGAGAAGGGACTAGAGCTACGGGTGAGCAGTACTTC. It specifies CAIREGTRATGEQYF.

The rearrangement joins TRBV28 to TRBJ1-4; the D is unclear. V lost 6 bases and J lost 8, with 19 bases in between. The germline gives CDR1 MDHEN, CDR2 SYDVKM. The CDR3 sequence is 15 residues long. The CDR3 coding sequence is TGTGCCAGCAGGACCTCCGGGTTCGGATGGGAAAAACTGTTTTTT. Protein: CASRTSGFGWEKLFF.

The V call is TRBV24-1, the J call TRBJ2-2, with 7 bases matching TRBD1. This CDR3 comprises 16 residues. J was trimmed by 2 bases and V by 4 bases; bases with no gene match: 6. The germline V gene has CDR1 KGHDR and CDR2 SFDVKD. CDR3: CATSEVTGTNTGELFF. Here the CDR3 DNA reads TGTGCCACCAGTGAAGTGACAGGGACAAACACCGGGGAGCTGTTTTTT.

The chain employs TRBV27 and TRBJ2-2; 7 nucleotides match TRBD1. The CDR3 is made up of 13 amino acids. V was clipped by 5 bases and J by 11 bases; unmatched bases: 8. In germline, CDR1 is MNHEY, CDR2 SMNVEV (reference sequence). In DNA form, the CDR3 reads TGTGCCAGCAGTCGGTACAGGGGTTTTGAGCTGTTTTTT. Encoded protein: CASSRYRGFELFF.

This clone has only a few counts. CDR3 sequence (DNA): TGTGCCACCAGCGGGGGGGGACAGGGGAACACCGGGGAGCTGTTTTTT. Translated: CATSGGGQGNTGELFF. The chain is built from TRBV24-1 and TRBJ2-2; perhaps TRBD1 as D (9 bases). Germline V CDR1 and CDR2: KGHDR, SFDVKD. Trimming took 7 bases from V and 1 from J, leaving 15 bases between them. There are 16 residues in the CDR3.

This clone is a singleton in its sample. CDR3 DNA sequence: TGTGCCAGCAGCCAGACTAGCGGGGCTGAGCAGTTCTTC. It translates to CASSQTSGAEQFF. The rearrangement links TRBV14 to TRBJ2-1, with TRBD2 matching over 11 bases. The CDR3 covers 13 residues. The junction had 1 base not matched to a gene; V was cut back by 3 bases and J by 9 bases. Looked up from germline, CDR1 is SGHDN and CDR2 is FVKESK.